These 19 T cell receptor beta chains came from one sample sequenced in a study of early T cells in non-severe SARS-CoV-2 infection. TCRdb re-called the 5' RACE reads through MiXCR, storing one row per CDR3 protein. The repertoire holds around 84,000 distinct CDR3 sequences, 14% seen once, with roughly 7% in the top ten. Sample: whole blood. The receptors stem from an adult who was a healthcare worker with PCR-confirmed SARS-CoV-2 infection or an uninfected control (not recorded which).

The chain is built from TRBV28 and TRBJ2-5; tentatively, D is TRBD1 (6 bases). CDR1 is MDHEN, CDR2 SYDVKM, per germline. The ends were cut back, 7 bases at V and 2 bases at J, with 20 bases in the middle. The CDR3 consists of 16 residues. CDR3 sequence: CASKTGNRVKQETQYF. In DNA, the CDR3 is TGTGCCAGCAAAACAGGGAATAGGGTCAAGCAAGAGACCCAGTACTTC.

In nucleotides, the CDR3 is TGTGCCAGCAGTGAGGACGGAGATACGCAGTATTTT. It specifies CASSEDGDTQYF. The rearrangement links TRBV7-3 to TRBJ2-3; D not certain. The CDR3 loop spans 12 amino acids. CDR1 and CDR2 from the germline V gene are SGHTA and FQGTGA. The ends were cut back, 6 bases at V and 5 bases at J, with 9 bases in the middle.

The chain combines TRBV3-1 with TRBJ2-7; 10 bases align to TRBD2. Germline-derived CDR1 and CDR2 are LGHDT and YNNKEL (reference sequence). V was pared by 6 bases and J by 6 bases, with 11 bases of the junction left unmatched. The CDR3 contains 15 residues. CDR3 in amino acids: CASSLSGRTAREQYF. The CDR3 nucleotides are TGTGCCAGCAGTCTTAGCGGGAGGACCGCCCGCGAGCAGTACTTC.

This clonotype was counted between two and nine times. The DNA for the CDR3 is TGTGCCAGCAGCTTAAGCGGGAGCGTAATTGGCGAGCAGTACTTC. It yields the protein CASSLSGSVIGEQYF. This chain joins TRBV5-4 and TRBJ2-7, with 8 bases that match TRBD2. Germline CDR1 is SGHNT and CDR2 is YYREEE (reference sequence). The CDR3 runs 15 residues. With V trimmed by 2 bases and J by 6 bases, 10 bases remained unmatched.

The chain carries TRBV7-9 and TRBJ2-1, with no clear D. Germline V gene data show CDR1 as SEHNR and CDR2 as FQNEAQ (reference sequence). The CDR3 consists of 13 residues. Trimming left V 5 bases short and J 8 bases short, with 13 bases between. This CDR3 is CASSPDVADEQFF. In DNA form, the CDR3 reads TGTGCCAGCAGCCCCGATGTGGCCGATGAGCAGTTCTTC.

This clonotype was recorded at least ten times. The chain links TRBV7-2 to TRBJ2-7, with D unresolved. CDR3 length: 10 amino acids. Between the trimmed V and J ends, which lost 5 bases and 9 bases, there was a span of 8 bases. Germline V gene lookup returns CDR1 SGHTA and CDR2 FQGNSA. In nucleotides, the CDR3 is TGTGCCAGCAGCGGAGCGAGGCAGTACTTC. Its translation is CASSGARQYF.

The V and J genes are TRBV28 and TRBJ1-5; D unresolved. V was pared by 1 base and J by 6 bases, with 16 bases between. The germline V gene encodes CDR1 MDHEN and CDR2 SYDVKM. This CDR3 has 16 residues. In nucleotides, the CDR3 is TGTGCCAGCAGTTTATTCTACGGCTGGGAGTTTCAGCCCCAGCATTTT. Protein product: CASSLFYGWEFQPQHF. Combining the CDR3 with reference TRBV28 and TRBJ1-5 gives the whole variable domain DVKVTQSSRYLVKRTGEKVFLECVQDMDHENMFWYRQDPGLGLRLIYFSYDVKMKEKGDIPEGYSVSREKKERFSLILESASTNQTSMYLCASSLFYGWEFQPQHFGDGTRLSIL.

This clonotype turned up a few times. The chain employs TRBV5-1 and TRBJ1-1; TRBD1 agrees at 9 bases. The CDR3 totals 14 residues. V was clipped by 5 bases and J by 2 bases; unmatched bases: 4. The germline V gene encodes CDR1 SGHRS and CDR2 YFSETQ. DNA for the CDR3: TGCGCCAGCAGTGACAGGGGGATAAACACTGAAGCTTTCTTT. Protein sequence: CASSDRGINTEAFF.

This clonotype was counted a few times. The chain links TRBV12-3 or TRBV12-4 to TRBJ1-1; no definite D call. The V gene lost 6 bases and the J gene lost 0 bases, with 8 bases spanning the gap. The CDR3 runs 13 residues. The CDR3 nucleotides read TGTGCCAGCAGAGACCCGGTGAACACTGAAGCTTTCTTT. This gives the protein CASRDPVNTEAFF.

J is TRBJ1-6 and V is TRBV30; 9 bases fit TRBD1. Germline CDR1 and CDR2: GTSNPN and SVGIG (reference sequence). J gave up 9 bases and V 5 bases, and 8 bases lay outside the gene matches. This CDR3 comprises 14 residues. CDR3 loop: CAWGGRTGVSPLHF. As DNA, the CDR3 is TGTGCCTGGGGAGGGAGGACAGGGGTTTCACCCCTCCACTTT.

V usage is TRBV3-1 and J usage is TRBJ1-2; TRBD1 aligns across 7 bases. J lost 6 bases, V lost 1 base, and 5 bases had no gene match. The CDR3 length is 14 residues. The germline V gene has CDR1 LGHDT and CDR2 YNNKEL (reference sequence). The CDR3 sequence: CASSQVAGGNGYTF. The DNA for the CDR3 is TGTGCCAGCAGCCAAGTTGCAGGGGGAAATGGCTACACCTTC.

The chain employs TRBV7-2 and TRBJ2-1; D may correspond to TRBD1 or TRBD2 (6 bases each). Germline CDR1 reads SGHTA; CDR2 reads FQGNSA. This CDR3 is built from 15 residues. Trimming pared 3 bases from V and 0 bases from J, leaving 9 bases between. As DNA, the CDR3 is TGTGCCAGCAGCTTCGGAGGGGGCTCCTACAATGAGCAGTTCTTC. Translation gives CASSFGGGSYNEQFF.

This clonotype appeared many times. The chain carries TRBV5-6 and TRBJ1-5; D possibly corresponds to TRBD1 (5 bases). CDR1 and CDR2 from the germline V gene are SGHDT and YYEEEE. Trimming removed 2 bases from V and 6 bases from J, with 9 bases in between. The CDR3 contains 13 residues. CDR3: CASSFFGGQPQHF. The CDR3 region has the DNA TGTGCCAGCAGCTTCTTTGGGGGTCAGCCCCAGCATTTT. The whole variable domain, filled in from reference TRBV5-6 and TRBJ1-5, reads DAGVTQSPTHLIKTRGQQVTLRCSPKSGHDTVSWYQQALGQGPQFIFQYYEEEERQRGNFPDRFSGHQFPNYSSELNVNALLLGDSALYLCASSFFGGQPQHFGDGTRLSIL.

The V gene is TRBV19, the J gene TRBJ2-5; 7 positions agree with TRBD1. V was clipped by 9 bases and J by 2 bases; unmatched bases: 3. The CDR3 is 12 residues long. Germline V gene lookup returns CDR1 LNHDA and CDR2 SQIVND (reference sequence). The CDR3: CASWDRQETQYF. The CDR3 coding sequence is TGTGCCAGCTGGGACAGACAAGAGACCCAGTACTTC. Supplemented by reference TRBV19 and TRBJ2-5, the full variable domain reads DGGITQSPKYLFRKEGQNVTLSCEQNLNHDAMYWYRQDPGQGLRLIYYSQIVNDFQKGDIAEGYSVSREKKESFPLTVTSAQKNPTAFYLCASWDRQETQYFGPGTRLLVL.

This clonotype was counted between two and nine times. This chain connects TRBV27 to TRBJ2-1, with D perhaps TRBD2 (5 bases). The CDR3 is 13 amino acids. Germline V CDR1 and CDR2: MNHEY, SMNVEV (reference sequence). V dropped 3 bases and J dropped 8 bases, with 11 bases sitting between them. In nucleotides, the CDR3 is TGTGCCAGCAGTTTGGACTGGAGTCATGAGCAGTTCTTC. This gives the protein CASSLDWSHEQFF.

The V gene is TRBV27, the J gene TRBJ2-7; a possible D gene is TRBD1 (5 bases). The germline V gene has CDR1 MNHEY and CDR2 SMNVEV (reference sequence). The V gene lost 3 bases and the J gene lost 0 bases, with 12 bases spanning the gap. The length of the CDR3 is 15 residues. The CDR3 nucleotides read TGTGCCAGCAGTTTTCGGGCAGGGTCCTCCTACGAGCAGTACTTC. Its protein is CASSFRAGSSYEQYF.

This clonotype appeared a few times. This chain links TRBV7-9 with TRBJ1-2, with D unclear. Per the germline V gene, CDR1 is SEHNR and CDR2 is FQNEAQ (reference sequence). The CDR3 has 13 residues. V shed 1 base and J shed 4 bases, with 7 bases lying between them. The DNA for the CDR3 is TGTGCCAGCAGCTTAGTTCCCAGCTATGGCTACACCTTC. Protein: CASSLVPSYGYTF.

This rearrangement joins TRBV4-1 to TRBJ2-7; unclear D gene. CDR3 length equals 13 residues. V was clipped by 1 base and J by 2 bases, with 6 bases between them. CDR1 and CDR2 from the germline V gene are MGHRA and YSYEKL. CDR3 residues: CASSQAPAYEQYF. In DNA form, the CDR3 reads TGCGCCAGCAGCCAAGCCCCCGCCTACGAGCAGTACTTC.

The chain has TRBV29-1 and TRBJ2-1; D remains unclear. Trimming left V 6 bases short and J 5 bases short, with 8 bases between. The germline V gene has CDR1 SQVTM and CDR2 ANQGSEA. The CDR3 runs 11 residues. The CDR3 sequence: CSVYRDNEQFF. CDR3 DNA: TGCAGCGTCTACCGGGACAATGAGCAGTTCTTC.